The next 11 T cell receptor beta chains were all read from a single sample in a study of siplizumab effects on memory and regulatory T cells. TCRdb keeps only in-frame clones here, not all; method: immunoSEQ multiplex PCR. The data show 100,000 or so clones, around 93% seen once. Sequenced material: non-Treg CD4+ T cells sorted from blood. These receptors were obtained from a human donor in good health.

The rearrangement links TRBV5-5 to TRBJ2-3, with 10 positions matching TRBD2. This CDR3 comprises 14 residues. The junction had 4 bases not matched to a gene; V was cut back by 4 bases and J by 5 bases. Germline V gene lookup returns CDR1 SGHKS and CDR2 YYEKEE (reference sequence). The CDR3 is CASSLAGAEDTQYF. DNA for the CDR3: TGTGCCAGCAGCCTAGCGGGGGCCGAAGATACGCAGTATTTT.

The V call is TRBV5-4, the J call TRBJ2-3; TRBD2 matches 15 bases. The J segment lost 3 bases and the V segment lost 4 bases, leaving 12 bases of the junction unmatched. CDR3 length: 19 amino acids. Germline V gene data show CDR1 as SGHNT and CDR2 as YYREEE (reference sequence). The CDR3 DNA follows: TGTGCCAGCAGCGCGGGACTAGCGGGGGGTAGATCCTTGACAGATACGCAGTATTTT. This codes for CASSAGLAGGRSLTDTQYF.

The rearrangement uses TRBV21-1 and TRBJ1-3. TRBV21-1 constitutes a pseudogene. This CDR3 comprises 15 residues. CDR3 protein: CASSKMETGGNTIYF. The CDR3 region has the DNA TGTGCCAGCAGCAAAATGGAAACGGGTGGAAACACCATATATTTT.

The chain employs TRBV15 and TRBJ1-5, with D perhaps matching TRBD1 (6 bases). Trimming shortened V by 0 bases and J by 7 bases, and 10 bases separated the two germline ends. The CDR3 is 14 residues long. Germline values: CDR1 LNHNV, CDR2 YYDKDF (reference sequence). CDR3 loop: CATSRDWGHQPQHF. The DNA for the CDR3 is TGTGCCACCAGCAGAGATTGGGGACACCAGCCCCAGCATTTT. The entire variable domain, with the rest obtained from reference TRBV15 and TRBJ1-5, is as follows: DAMVIQNPRYQVTQFGKPVTLSCSQTLNHNVMYWYQQKSSQAPKLLFHYYDKDFNNEADTPDNFQSRRPNTSFCFLDIRSPGLGDTAMYLCATSRDWGHQPQHFGDGTRLSIL.

This clone was found once. Other nucleotide sequences in the sample specify the same CDR3. This chain joins TRBV28 and TRBJ1-2, with D unclear. V shed 3 bases and J shed 2 bases, with 7 bases lying between them. Germline V lookup: CDR1 MDHEN, CDR2 SYDVKM. CDR3 length equals 13 residues. The CDR3 here is CASSLDGNYGYTF. As DNA, the CDR3 is TGTGCCAGCAGTTTGGACGGGAACTATGGCTACACCTTC.

The chain employs TRBV27 and TRBJ2-6; 7 bases match TRBD2. Trimming removed 3 bases from V and 2 bases from J; junction bases left unmatched: 10. The CDR3 totals 18 residues. CDR1 and CDR2 from the germline V gene are MNHEY and SMNVEV (reference sequence). CDR3 protein: CASSFLTRGIAGANVLTF. The CDR3 DNA is TGTGCCAGCAGTTTTTTGACGCGGGGGATAGCTGGGGCCAACGTCCTGACTTTC.

The chain joins TRBV10-3 to TRBJ1-2; TRBD1 is a possible D gene (6 bases). Per the germline V gene, CDR1 is ENHRY and CDR2 is SYGVKD. Trimming removed 8 bases from V and 1 base from J, with 8 bases in between. The CDR3 has 12 amino acids. CDR3 DNA: TGTGCCATCCAGGGGAATAACTATGGCTACACCTTC. The encoded protein is CAIQGNNYGYTF.

The chain joins TRBV6-5 to TRBJ1-4, with a possible D match to TRBD1 (6 bases). The length of the CDR3 is 15 residues. CDR1 and CDR2 (germline): MNHEY, SVGAGI. V was cut by 5 bases and J by 0 bases, with 10 bases left in between. CDR3 loop: CASSGGQPTNEKLFF. The CDR3 DNA follows: TGTGCCAGCAGTGGCGGACAGCCAACTAATGAAAAACTGTTTTTT.

The rearrangement uses TRBV29-1 and TRBJ2-2; 9 bases fit TRBD1. This CDR3 comprises 14 residues. V lost 8 bases, J lost 3 bases, and 7 bases stayed unmatched. The germline V gene encodes CDR1 SQVTM and CDR2 ANQGSEA. CDR3 DNA: TGCAGCCCCCTACAGGGGGCGGACACCGGGGAGCTGTTTTTT. Amino acid sequence: CSPLQGADTGELFF.

As concerns this clone: This same CDR3 is encoded by further DNA sequences in the sample. V is TRBV30 and J is TRBJ1-5; 8 positions agree with TRBD1. The junction had 5 bases not matched to a gene; V was cut back by 4 bases and J by 6 bases. This CDR3 comprises 13 residues. CDR1 and CDR2 (germline): GTSNPN, SVGIG (reference sequence). The CDR3 here is CAWTGQGGQPQHF. Here the CDR3 DNA reads TGTGCCTGGACAGGACAGGGAGGTCAGCCCCAGCATTTT.

This clone has more than one count but fewer than ten. The rearrangement joins TRBV7-2 to TRBJ1-1; D gene ambiguous. Looked up from germline, CDR1 is SGHTA and CDR2 is FQGNSA. This CDR3 has 13 amino acids. V was pared by 4 bases and J by 1 base, with 7 bases between. The CDR3 DNA is TGTGCCAGCAGCTCTATTGGGAACACTGAAGCTTTCTTT. It yields the protein CASSSIGNTEAFF. Full variable domain (outside the CDR3, taken from reference TRBV7-2 and TRBJ1-1): GAGVSQSPSNKVTEKGKDVELRCDPISGHTALYWYRQSLGQGLEFLIYFQGNSAPDKSGLPSDRFSAERTGGSVSTLTIQRTQQEDSAVYLCASSSIGNTEAFFGQGTRLTVV.